Listed below are T cell receptor beta chains from one sample, sequenced in a study of early stage breast cancer tumors. The protocol was immunoSEQ multiplex PCR, while the TCRdb copy is restricted to in-frame clones and leaves out a portion. The data hold about 72,000 clones, with roughly 80% observed a single time. The sample comprised blood. Receptor source: a person aged 55-75 years with breast cancer. Both conserved end residues are part of each CDR3. A D gene is named only where the DNA matches it firmly. A clone size is listed for some rows: how often the clone was seen (once, few, many), or a class if it is expanded.

TRBJ2-5	TRBV2	NA	NA	CASSLGHVQETQYF	TGTGCCAGCAGCCTCGGACACGTCCAAGAGACCCAGTACTTC
TRBJ2-5	TRBV15	NA	TRBD1	CATSTLGTGDETQYF	TGTGCCACCAGCACCCTCGGGACAGGGGACGAGACCCAGTACTTC
TRBJ2-7	TRBV18	NA	NA	CASSGSAYEQYF	TGTGCCAGCTCAGGGAGCGCGTACGAGCAGTACTTC
TRBJ1-5	TRBV9	once	NA	CASSEGFSNQPQHF	TGTGCCAGCAGCGAGGGGTTTAGCAATCAGCCCCAGCATTTT
TRBJ1-5	TRBV10-1	few	TRBD1	CASSTGTGSPQHF	TGCGCCAGCAGTACCGGGACAGGCTCGCCCCAGCATTTT
TRBJ2-7	TRBV7-8	NA	TRBD2	CASSFGPAGASYEQYF	TGTGCCAGCAGCTTTGGCCCAGCGGGGGCCTCCTACGAGCAGTACTTC
TRBJ2-5	TRBV6-1	NA	TRBD2	CASSLGLALLYF	TGTGCCAGCAGCCTGGGACTAGCACTCTTGTACTTC
TRBJ1-1	TRBV10-3	NA	TRBD1	CAISGRQGGTEAFF	TGTGCCATCAGTGGGAGACAGGGTGGTACTGAAGCTTTCTTT
TRBJ1-1	TRBV7-9	NA	TRBD1	CASSLGTGEDTEAFF	TGTGCCAGCAGCTTAGGGACAGGGGAGGATACTGAAGCTTTCTTT
TRBJ2-2	TRBV7-2	few	TRBD1	CASSATGADTGELFF	TGTGCCAGCAGCGCGACAGGGGCGGACACCGGGGAGCTGTTTTTT
TRBJ1-2	TRBV18	NA	NA	CASSPGGGDDYGYTF	TGTGCCAGCTCACCGGGGGGAGGGGACGACTATGGCTACACCTTC
TRBJ2-3	TRBV19	once	NA	CASSTRQATADTQYF	TGTGCCAGTAGTACCCGACAGGCCACAGCAGATACGCAGTATTTT
TRBJ2-2	TRBV6-4	NA	NA	CASSPGGPGTGELFF	TGTGCCAGCAGTCCCGGGGGGCCTGGGACCGGGGAGCTGTTTTTT
TRBJ2-7	TRBV7-8	NA	NA	CASSPPGETQYF	TGTGCCAGCAGCCCTCCTGGGGAGACTCAGTACTTC
TRBJ2-2	TRBV7-2	few	NA	CASSLAGGNTGELFF	TGTGCCAGCAGCTTAGCAGGAGGGAACACCGGGGAGCTGTTTTTT
TRBJ2-5	TRBV6-1	NA	NA	CASSDPSTIQETQYF	TGTGCCAGCAGTGATCCGTCTACCATACAAGAGACCCAGTACTTC
TRBJ2-1	TRBV5-1	NA	NA	CASSLLRSLGGNEQFF	TGCGCCAGCAGCCTCCTAAGGAGTCTGGGAGGCAATGAGCAGTTCTTC
TRBJ1-1	TRBV2	once	NA	CASHPRTAMNTEAFF	TGTGCCAGCCACCCAAGGACAGCTATGAACACTGAAGCTTTCTTT
TRBJ1-1	TRBV6-1	NA	TRBD1	CASSESGTAEAFF	TGTGCCAGCAGTGAATCTGGGACAGCTGAAGCTTTCTTT
TRBJ2-7	TRBV7-9	NA	NA	CASSLPSPPYEQYF	TGTGCCAGCAGCTTGCCATCCCCACCCTACGAGCAGTACTTC
TRBJ2-5	TRBV20-1	NA	NA	CSARPKETQYF	TGCAGTGCTAGACCGAAAGAGACCCAGTACTTC
TRBJ2-7	TRBV28	NA	NA	CASSTGIGSYEQYF	TGTGCCAGCAGCACAGGGATCGGGTCCTACGAGCAGTACTTC
TRBJ1-1	TRBV27	NA	TRBD1	CASRSGGTEAFF	TGTGCCAGCAGATCAGGGGGGACTGAAGCTTTCTTT
TRBJ1-6	TRBV4-1	NA	NA	CASSQDGSPLHF	TGCGCCAGCAGCCAAGATGGGTCACCCCTCCACTTT
TRBJ1-5	TRBV28	NA	NA	CASRLLTPDSFQPQHF	TGTGCCAGCCGACTTCTGACCCCGGATTCTTTTCAGCCCCAGCATTTT
TRBJ2-2	TRBV28	NA	TRBD2	CASTQYLLAGGDTGELFF	TGTGCCAGCACCCAGTATCTACTAGCGGGAGGGGACACCGGGGAGCTGTTTTTT
TRBJ2-2	TRBV6-1	NA	NA	CASRGDIQTGELFF	TGTGCCAGCAGGGGGGACATTCAAACCGGGGAGCTGTTTTTT
TRBJ2-2	TRBV30	NA	TRBD2	CAWSIAGYTGELFF	TGTGCCTGGAGCATAGCGGGGTACACCGGGGAGCTGTTTTTT
TRBJ2-5	TRBV7-2	NA	NA	CASSLSETQYF	TGTGCCAGCAGCTTATCAGAGACCCAGTACTTC
TRBJ2-1	TRBV4-2	NA	TRBD1	CASSQVGRGPNEQFF	TGTGCCAGCAGCCAAGTCGGCAGGGGGCCTAATGAGCAGTTCTTC
TRBJ1-4	TRBV4-1	once	NA	CASSPQGLNEKLFF	TGCGCCAGCAGCCCACAGGGACTTAATGAAAAACTGTTTTTT
TRBJ2-5	TRBV5-1	NA	NA	CASSSRDTVRQETQYF	TGCGCCAGCAGCTCCCGGGACACAGTACGTCAAGAGACCCAGTACTTC
TRBJ2-7	TRBV28	few	TRBD1	CASSLDRVVHEQYF	TGTGCCAGCAGCCTCGACAGGGTGGTCCACGAGCAGTACTTC
TRBJ2-5	TRBV28	NA	TRBD2	CASRRLAGGWETQYF	TGTGCCAGCAGAAGACTAGCGGGGGGTTGGGAGACCCAGTACTTC
TRBJ1-4	TRBV4-1	NA	NA	CASSQATATNEKLFF	TGCGCCAGCAGCCAAGCTACTGCAACTAATGAAAAACTGTTTTTT
TRBJ1-5	TRBV2	NA	NA	CASSGTILNSNQPQHF	TGTGCCAGCAGTGGGACAATCCTGAATAGCAATCAGCCCCAGCATTTT
TRBJ1-1	TRBV2	NA	NA	CASSLDGWAFF	TGTGCCAGCAGTCTGGACGGATGGGCTTTCTTT
TRBJ1-2	TRBV15	NA	NA	CATSPPEDGPYGYTF	TGTGCCACCAGCCCACCAGAGGACGGACCCTATGGCTACACCTTC
TRBJ1-2	TRBV7-2	NA	NA	CASSFMETGLGYTF	TGTGCCAGCAGCTTCATGGAAACAGGGCTCGGCTACACCTTC
TRBJ1-2	TRBV29-1	NA	NA	CSGGDYTF	TGCAGCGGGGGAGACTACACCTTC
TRBJ1-1	TRBV4-1	few	NA	CASSQERAGNTEAFF	TGCGCCAGCAGCCAAGAGCGCGCAGGGAACACTGAAGCTTTCTTT
TRBJ2-1	TRBV28	few	TRBD1	CASSLLPGQGPNEQFF	TGTGCCAGCAGTCTACTCCCGGGACAGGGCCCCAATGAGCAGTTCTTC
TRBJ1-5	TRBV20-1	NA	NA	CSASSGQPQHF	TGCAGTGCTAGTTCAGGGCAGCCCCAGCATTTT
TRBJ2-7	TRBV28	NA	NA	CASSLTGTGRWEQYF	TGTGCCAGCAGTCTAACAGGGACTGGCCGGTGGGAGCAGTACTTC
TRBJ2-7	TRBV6-5	NA	NA	CASRVGQYAYEQYF	TGTGCCAGCAGGGTAGGGCAGTACGCTTACGAGCAGTACTTC
TRBJ1-1	TRBV10-3	NA	NA	CAIRGQAGNTEAFF	TGTGCCATCCGGGGTCAGGCGGGGAACACTGAAGCTTTCTTT
TRBJ2-7	TRBV18	NA	TRBD1	CASSYTGDYEQYF	TGTGCCAGCTCGTATACAGGGGACTACGAGCAGTACTTC
TRBJ2-7	TRBV28	NA	TRBD1	CASSSGTDAYEQYF	TGTGCCAGCAGTTCCGGGACAGACGCCTACGAGCAGTACTTC
TRBJ2-2	TRBV5-6	NA	NA	CASSSYTQGSGELFF	TGTGCCAGCAGCTCATACACGCAGGGTTCTGGGGAGCTGTTTTTT
TRBJ2-1	TRBV10-3	few	TRBD2	CAISPLAGVGDEQFF	TGTGCCATCAGCCCTCTAGCGGGGGTGGGGGATGAGCAGTTCTTC
TRBJ2-7	TRBV9	NA	NA	CASTRGHDGEQYF	TGTGCCAGCACGCGGGGGCACGATGGCGAGCAGTACTTC
TRBJ1-2	TRBV6-1	NA	TRBD1	CASSEGGTGGRWFGYTF	TGTGCCAGCAGTGAAGGTGGGACAGGGGGTCGTTGGTTCGGCTACACCTTC
TRBJ2-7	TRBV5-6	NA	TRBD1	CASSSGQNYEQYF	TGTGCCAGCAGCTCGGGACAGAACTACGAGCAGTACTTC
TRBJ1-1	TRBV19	NA	NA	CASSIDFGTGTEAFF	TGTGCCAGTAGTATAGACTTTGGGACGGGCACTGAAGCTTTCTTT
TRBJ1-5	TRBV19	few	TRBD1	CASSREQGTRQPQHF	TGTGCCAGTAGTAGGGAACAGGGGACGAGGCAGCCCCAGCATTTT
TRBJ2-2	TRBV10-3	NA	TRBD2	CAISGSGATGELFF	TGTGCCATCAGTGGTAGCGGGGCGACCGGGGAGCTGTTTTTT
TRBJ1-4	TRBV6-1	NA	NA	CASRSAWVSSEKLFF	TGTGCCAGCCGGTCTGCGTGGGTCAGTTCGGAAAAACTGTTTTTT
TRBJ2-2	TRBV29-1	few	NA	CSVAQGTGELFF	TGCAGCGTTGCCCAGGGCACCGGGGAGCTGTTTTTT